This paragraph reports one TCR beta chain. The data were taken from a study of blood T cell repertoires in COVID-19. Generated by immunoSEQ multiplex PCR, the TCRdb table keeps only in-frame clones and is missing some. The sample lists 200,000 to 300,000 clones, about 89% occurring once. Between the trimmed V and J ends, which lost 0 bases and 5 bases, there was a span of 8 bases. Germline values: CDR1 SGHNT, CDR2 YYREEE (reference sequence). The CDR3 length is 14 residues. Sequencing input: peripheral blood. The chain joins TRBV5-4 to TRBJ2-2, with D possibly being TRBD2 (5 bases). The TCR originated in a woman aged 60-75 years who had recovered from COVID-19. The CDR3 DNA reads as TGTGCCAGCAGCTTGGATCCGGGGACCGGGGAGCTGTTTTTT. This translates into CASSLDPGTGELFF.